This TCR beta chain comes out of a study of T cell changes during pregnancy in multiple sclerosis. Generated by immunoSEQ multiplex PCR, the TCRdb table keeps only in-frame clones and is missing some. The sample yields just under 45,000 clones, about nine tenths seen once. The CDR3 loop spans 13 amino acids. CDR1 is MNHEY and CDR2 is SVGAGI in the germline V gene. V was clipped by 10 bases and J by 2 bases, with 12 bases between them. The sequencing used CD4+ T cells from peripheral blood mononuclear cells, collected in the first trimester of pregnancy. The sequence was collected from a female donor with multiple sclerosis, enrolled in a pregnancy study. The chain is built from TRBV6-5 and TRBJ1-5; maybe TRBD1 (6 bases). CDR3 sequence: CATFAGGNQPQHF. The CDR3 region has the DNA TGTGCCACCTTTGCAGGGGGCAATCAGCCCCAGCATTTT.